A single T cell receptor (beta chain) is shown here with its context. The antigen is undetermined. A multiplex PCR was run with 60 Vbeta primers and 13 Jbeta primers. Sequencing was performed with immunoSEQ multiplex PCR; in TCRdb, only in-frame clones are kept and a portion is missing. This sample's table reports around 130,000 clones. This entry comes from a study of cytomegalovirus exposure and HLA in healthy donors. At the level of the study: About 80 million unique TCR sequences came from HLA-typed donors in an early release.

Whole-study findings and limits: According to an earlier analysis, most TCR beta V segments yielded productive rearrangements about 90% or about 30% of the time. A later analysis found TCR association rates differed by HLA locus, highest for DRB1 and lowest for HLA-C.

The sequenced sample was PBMCs. The origin of this receptor is a woman aged 40-49 years in good health and CMV-seronegative.

CDR3 sequence (DNA): TGTGCCAGCAGTTTGGGGACAGCAGAGACCCAGTACTTC. Translated: CASSLGTAETQYF. The chain couples TRBV7-3 to TRBJ2-5; 7 bases match TRBD1. The V and J ends lost 6 bases and 4 bases, in that order; junction bases with no gene match: 5. Looked up from germline, CDR1 is SGHTA and CDR2 is FQGTGA. This CDR3 is 13 amino acids long.